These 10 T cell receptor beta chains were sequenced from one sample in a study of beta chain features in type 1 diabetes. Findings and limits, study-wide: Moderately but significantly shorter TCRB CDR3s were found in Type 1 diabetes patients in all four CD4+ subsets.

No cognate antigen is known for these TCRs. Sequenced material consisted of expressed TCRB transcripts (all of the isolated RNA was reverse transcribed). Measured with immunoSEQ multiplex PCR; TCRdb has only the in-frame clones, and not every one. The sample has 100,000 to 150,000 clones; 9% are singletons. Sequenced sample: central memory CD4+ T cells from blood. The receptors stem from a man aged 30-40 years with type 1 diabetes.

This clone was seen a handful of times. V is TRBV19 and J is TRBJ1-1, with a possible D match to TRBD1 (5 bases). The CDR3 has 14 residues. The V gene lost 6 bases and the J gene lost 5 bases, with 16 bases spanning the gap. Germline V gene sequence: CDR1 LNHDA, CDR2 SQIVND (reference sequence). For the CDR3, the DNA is TGTGCCAGTAGCGGACAAGTCGGAAGAACTGAAGCTTTCTTT. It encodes CASSGQVGRTEAFF.

CDR3 loop: CASRRSGGGSPLHF. The CDR3 DNA sequence: TGTGCCAGCAGGAGGTCAGGCGGGGGATCACCCCTCCACTTT. This rearrangement joins TRBV2 to TRBJ1-6, with D tentatively TRBD1 (5 bases). CDR3 length: 14 amino acids. V was clipped by 6 bases and J by 10 bases, with 16 bases between them. Germline CDR1 and CDR2: SNHLY and FYNNEI.

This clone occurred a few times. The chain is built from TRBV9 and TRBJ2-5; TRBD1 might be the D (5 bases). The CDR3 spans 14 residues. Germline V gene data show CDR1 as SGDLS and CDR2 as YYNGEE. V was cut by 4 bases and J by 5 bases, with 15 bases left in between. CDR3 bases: TGTGCCAGCAGCAAAGAACCAGCAGGGGAGACCCAGTACTTC. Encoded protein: CASSKEPAGETQYF.

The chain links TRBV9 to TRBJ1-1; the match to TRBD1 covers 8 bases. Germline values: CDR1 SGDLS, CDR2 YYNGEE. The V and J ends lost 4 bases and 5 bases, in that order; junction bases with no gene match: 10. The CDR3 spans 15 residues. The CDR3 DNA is TGTGCCAGCAGCCCTCTCACAGGGGGGTGGACTGAAGCTTTCTTT. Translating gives CASSPLTGGWTEAFF.

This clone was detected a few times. CDR3 amino acids: CASSVDRYNQPQHF. The CDR3 DNA is TGTGCCAGCAGCGTGGACAGGTACAATCAGCCCCAGCATTTT. The V call is TRBV21-1, the J call TRBJ1-5; the table gives TRBD1 as D, unverified against the DNA. TRBV21-1 represents a pseudogene. This CDR3 region has 14 residues.

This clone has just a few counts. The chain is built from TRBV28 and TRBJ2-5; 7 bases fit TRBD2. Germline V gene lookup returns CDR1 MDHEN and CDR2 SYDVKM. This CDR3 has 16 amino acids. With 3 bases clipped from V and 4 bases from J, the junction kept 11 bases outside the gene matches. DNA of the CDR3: TGTGCCAGCAGTTTGGCGGGGGACCCTGAAGGAGAGACCCAGTACTTC. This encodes CASSLAGDPEGETQYF.

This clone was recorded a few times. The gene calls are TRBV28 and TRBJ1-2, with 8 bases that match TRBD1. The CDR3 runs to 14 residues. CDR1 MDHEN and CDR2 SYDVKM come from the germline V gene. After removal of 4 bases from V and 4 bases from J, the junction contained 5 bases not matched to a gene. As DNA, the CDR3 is TGTGCCAGCAGTTCCAGGGGGCTCGGCTATGGCTACACCTTC. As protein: CASSSRGLGYGYTF.

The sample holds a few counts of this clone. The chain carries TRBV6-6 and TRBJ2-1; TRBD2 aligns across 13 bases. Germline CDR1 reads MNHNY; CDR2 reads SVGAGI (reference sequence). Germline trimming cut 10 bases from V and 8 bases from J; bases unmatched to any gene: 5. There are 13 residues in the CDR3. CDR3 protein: CATGTSGADEQFF. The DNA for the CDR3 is TGTGCCACTGGGACTAGCGGGGCCGATGAGCAGTTCTTC.

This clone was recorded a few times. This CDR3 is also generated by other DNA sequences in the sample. DNA of the CDR3: TGTGCCAGCAGCCGAGGAGAGACCCAGTACTTC. It yields the protein CASSRGETQYF. This chain connects TRBV6-5 to TRBJ2-5; unclear D gene. CDR1 and CDR2 from the germline V gene are MNHEY and SVGAGI. Trimming stripped 6 bases from V and 4 bases from J, with 6 bases between. CDR3 length: 11 amino acids.

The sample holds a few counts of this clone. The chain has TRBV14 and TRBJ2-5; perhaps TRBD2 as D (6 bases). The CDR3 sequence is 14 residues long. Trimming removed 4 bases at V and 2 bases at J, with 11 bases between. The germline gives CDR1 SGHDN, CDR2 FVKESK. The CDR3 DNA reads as TGTGCCAGCAGCCGCCCCGGACTACAAGAGACCCAGTACTTC. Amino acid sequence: CASSRPGLQETQYF.